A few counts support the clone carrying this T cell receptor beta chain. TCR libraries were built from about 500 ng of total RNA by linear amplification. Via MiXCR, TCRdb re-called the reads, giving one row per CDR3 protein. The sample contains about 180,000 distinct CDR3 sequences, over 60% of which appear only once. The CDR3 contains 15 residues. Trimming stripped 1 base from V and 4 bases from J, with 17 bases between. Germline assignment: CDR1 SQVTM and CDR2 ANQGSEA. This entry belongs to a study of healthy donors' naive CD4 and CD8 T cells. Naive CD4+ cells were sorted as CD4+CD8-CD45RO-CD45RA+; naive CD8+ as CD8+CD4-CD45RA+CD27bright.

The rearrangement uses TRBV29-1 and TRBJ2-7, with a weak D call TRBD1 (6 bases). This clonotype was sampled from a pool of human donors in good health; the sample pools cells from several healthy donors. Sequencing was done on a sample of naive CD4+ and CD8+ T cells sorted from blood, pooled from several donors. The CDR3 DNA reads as TGCAGCGTTGAAGGTTCAGGGGACGGTTCTTACGAGCAGTACTTC. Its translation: CSVEGSGDGSYEQYF.